This T cell receptor beta chain appears in the sequencing data of a study of T cells in Graves' hyperthyroidism and ophthalmopathy. Comment on this clonotype: Antigen unknown.

The trim removed 8 bases at V and 4 bases at J, leaving 12 bases unmatched. CDR3 size: 17 residues. Germline values: CDR1 LNHDA, CDR2 SQIVND (reference sequence). TCR beta CDR3 sequences were amplified from RNA transcripts. In the first-round RT-PCR of the TCR CDR3, the HTBI primer set was used. A single record per CDR3 protein comes from TCRdb applying MiXCR to the multiplex PCR reads. The sample consists of around 300,000 distinct CDR3 sequences, about 15% of them appearing once. Study-level findings and limits: A model built on 13 V-J features separated ophthalmopathy from stable hyperthyroidism.

The chain couples TRBV19 to TRBJ2-3; 13 nucleotides line up with TRBD2. This receptor was taken from a woman younger than 45 with Graves' hyperthyroidism. Sequenced input: blood. The CDR3 reads CASSALQTSGRADTQYF. CDR3 sequence (DNA): TGTGCCAGTTCTGCCCTACAAACTAGCGGGAGGGCAGATACGCAGTATTTT.